One and the same sample provided the 21 T cell receptor beta chains below, sequenced in a study of cytotoxic CD8 clonotypes in ibrutinib-treated CLL. Here immunoSEQ multiplex PCR was the method, and the copy in TCRdb shows in-frame clones only, minus some. This table has approximately 57,000 clones, 56% appearing once. The material was PBMCs, obtained after 24 months of ibrutinib treatment. Source of these receptors: a human donor with chronic lymphocytic leukemia.

This chain links TRBV5-1 with TRBJ1-1; TRBD1 is a possible D gene (5 bases). The CDR3 loop spans 15 amino acids. Deletions cut 1 base from V and 2 bases from J, with 12 bases between. Germline V CDR1 and CDR2: SGHRS, YFSETQ. The CDR3 reads CASSLPGGGNTEAFF. The CDR3 nucleotides read TGCGCCAGCAGCTTGCCGGGCGGGGGAAACACTGAAGCTTTCTTT.

J is TRBJ1-1 and V is TRBV5-1; a weak D match, TRBD1 (6 bases). Germline V gene sequence: CDR1 SGHRS, CDR2 YFSETQ. The CDR3 sequence is 15 residues long. V lost 4 bases and J lost 0, with 13 bases in between. The CDR3 DNA is TGCGCCAGCAGCCCGGAGGACAGAATGAACACTGAAGCTTTCTTT. The encoded protein is CASSPEDRMNTEAFF.

J is TRBJ2-7 and V is TRBV2, with TRBD1 matching 9 bases. V lost 2 bases and J lost 9; bases outside the gene matches: 8. Germline V gene data show CDR1 as SNHLY and CDR2 as FYNNEI. The CDR3 extends over 14 amino acids. The CDR3 sequence: CASSEPGQGNRQYV. The CDR3 DNA sequence: TGTGCCAGCAGTGAACCGGGACAGGGAAACAGGCAGTACGTC.

This sequence joins TRBV28 and TRBJ2-1; D is perhaps TRBD2 (5 bases). Trimming took 10 bases from V and 6 from J, leaving 19 bases between them. The CDR3 spans 14 residues. Germline V lookup: CDR1 MDHEN, CDR2 SYDVKM. The CDR3 region has the DNA TGTGCCACCCTGGACTCTTATGCCTCCAATGAGCAGTTCTTC. Translating it yields CATLDSYASNEQFF.

V and J are TRBV2 and TRBJ2-5; TRBD2 matches at 7 bases. Germline V gives CDR1 SNHLY, CDR2 FYNNEI. V was pared by 3 bases and J by 5 bases, with 9 bases of the junction left unmatched. The CDR3 loop spans 15 amino acids. CDR3 sequence: CASSDTLAGEETQYF. CDR3 DNA sequence: TGTGCCAGCAGTGATACTTTAGCGGGTGAGGAGACCCAGTACTTC.

J is TRBJ2-1 and V is TRBV4-1, with D possibly being TRBD1 (6 bases). CDR1 is MGHRA and CDR2 is YSYEKL in the germline V gene. This CDR3 spans 15 amino acids. Trimming removed 1 base from V and 5 bases from J, with 12 bases in between. The chain's CDR3 is CASSQGQGSHNEQFF. The CDR3 coding sequence is TGCGCCAGCAGCCAAGGGCAGGGGTCCCACAATGAGCAGTTCTTC.

The chain combines TRBV7-7 with TRBJ2-3, with TRBD2 identical over 7 bases. Germline lookup yields CDR1 SSHAT and CDR2 FNYEAQ (reference sequence). Losses at the gene ends were 1 base for V and 5 bases for J; bases not matched to a gene: 6. There are 15 residues in the CDR3. As DNA, the CDR3 is TGTGCCAGCAGCTTAGGTGCGGGGGACGGAGATACGCAGTATTTT. Its protein is CASSLGAGDGDTQYF.

This clone came up a few times. The chain combines TRBV5-4 with TRBJ2-7; tentatively, D is TRBD1 (6 bases). Per germline, CDR1 SGHNT and CDR2 YYREEE (reference sequence). V was trimmed by 4 bases and J by 2 bases, leaving 10 bases between them. The CDR3 covers 13 residues. As DNA, the CDR3 is TGTGCCAGCAGCGTCACAGGGACCTACGAGCAGTACGTC. It translates to CASSVTGTYEQYV.

This clone was observed at least ten times. This rearrangement joins TRBV19 to TRBJ2-7; D possibly corresponds to TRBD1 (5 bases). The germline gives CDR1 LNHDA, CDR2 SQIVND (reference sequence). The V and J ends lost 6 bases and 6 bases respectively, with 18 bases between them. The CDR3 consists of 14 residues. The CDR3 bases are TGTGCCAGTAGCCCCCGGACACGGGCCTTCGAGCAGTACTTC. Protein: CASSPRTRAFEQYF.

This clone appeared many times. The V and J genes are TRBV6-1 and TRBJ2-7; 7 bases fit TRBD1. After removal of 5 bases from V and 4 bases from J, the junction contained 8 bases not matched to a gene. The germline gives CDR1 MNHNS, CDR2 SASEGT. The CDR3 is 14 amino acids. CDR3 in amino acids: CASSTRGQFYEQYF. The DNA for the CDR3 is TGTGCCAGCAGTACCCGGGGACAGTTTTACGAGCAGTACTTC.

CDR3 DNA sequence: TGTGCCAGTAGTGCCTACGCAAGCGGGAGCACAGATACGCAGTATTTT. Translation: CASSAYASGSTDTQYF. The chain has TRBV19 and TRBJ2-3; D might be TRBD2 (6 bases). Trimming cost V 5 bases and J 0 bases, with 15 bases left between them. Germline values: CDR1 LNHDA, CDR2 SQIVND (reference sequence). The CDR3 contains 16 residues.

V usage is TRBV6-6 and J usage is TRBJ1-2; the match to TRBD1 covers 8 bases. This CDR3 spans 15 amino acids. V shed 0 bases, J shed 6 bases, and the junction held 6 bases outside the gene matches. Germline lookup yields CDR1 MNHNY and CDR2 SVGAGI (reference sequence). CDR3 in DNA: TGTGCCAGCAGTTACTCCTCAGGACAGGGAGATGGCTACACCTTC. Amino acid sequence: CASSYSSGQGDGYTF.

V gene TRBV2 combines with J gene TRBJ2-3; TRBD2 matches 10 bases. V shed 4 bases and J 7 bases; nucleotides not matched to a gene: 11. This CDR3 region has 16 residues. Germline V CDR1 and CDR2: SNHLY, FYNNEI. The CDR3 coding sequence is TGTGCCAGCAGTGTCCCCGCTAGCGGGAGTATTTATACGCAGTATTTT. This gives the protein CASSVPASGSIYTQYF.

The rearrangement links TRBV7-2 to TRBJ2-5, with 8 bases aligning to TRBD2. Germline lookup yields CDR1 SGHTA and CDR2 FQGNSA. V lost 5 bases and J lost 2; bases outside the gene matches: 4. CDR3 length equals 14 residues. CDR3 in DNA: TGTGCCAGCAGCCCTAGACTAGCGCAAGAGACCCAGTACTTC. Protein: CASSPRLAQETQYF.

The J gene is TRBJ1-2, the V gene TRBV5-4; D is ambiguous. The CDR3 is 14 amino acids. V was cut by 0 bases and J by 1 base, with 7 bases left in between. The germline V gene has CDR1 SGHNT and CDR2 YYREEE (reference sequence). The CDR3 is CASSLAGLNYGYTF. CDR3 sequence (DNA): TGTGCCAGCAGCTTGGCCGGACTTAACTATGGCTACACCTTC.

The chain is built from TRBV27 and TRBJ2-1; D might be TRBD1 or TRBD2, each matching 5 bases. V lost 10 bases and J 5 bases, leaving 18 bases between the germline ends. Germline V gene data show CDR1 as MNHEY and CDR2 as SMNVEV (reference sequence). This CDR3 contains 14 residues. DNA for the CDR3: TGTGCCACCCGGAGGTTGGGGCTTAACAATGAGCAGTTCTTC. It translates to CATRRLGLNNEQFF.

The V and J genes are TRBV6-5 and TRBJ1-6; D is ambiguous. V lost 6 bases, J lost 0 bases, and 9 bases lay in between. Germline values: CDR1 MNHEY, CDR2 SVGAGI. This CDR3 comprises 15 residues. For the CDR3, the DNA is TGTGCCAGCAGGAGTCGTAGCTCCTATAATTCACCCCTCCACTTT. Its protein is CASRSRSSYNSPLHF.

The chain couples TRBV6-5 to TRBJ2-7; 8 bases align to TRBD1. The J segment lost 2 bases and the V segment lost 6 bases, leaving 9 bases of the junction unmatched. This CDR3 is built from 15 residues. The germline CDR1 and CDR2 sequences are MNHEY and SVGAGI. Written as DNA, the CDR3 is TGTGCCAGCAGCCTCGACAGGGGAGTCCCCTACGAGCAGTACGTC. Residues: CASSLDRGVPYEQYV.

In its sample, this clone was seen once. This chain uses TRBV9 with TRBJ1-3, with TRBD1 as a possible D gene (5 bases). The V end lost 3 bases, the J end lost 6 bases, and 19 bases lay between the germline ends. The CDR3 runs 16 residues. Germline loops: CDR1 SGDLS, CDR2 YYNGEE. CDR3 DNA sequence: TGTGCCAGCAGCGCCCCGACGGGGAAAGGGGAAAACACCATATATTTT. Amino acids: CASSAPTGKGENTIYF.

The sample holds a few counts of this clone. V gene TRBV4-2 combines with J gene TRBJ1-6; tentatively, D is TRBD1 (6 bases). Trimming took 3 bases from V and 0 from J, leaving 15 bases between them. This CDR3 comprises 18 residues. CDR1 and CDR2 from the germline V gene are LGHNA and YNFKEQ. The CDR3 spells CASSQTRTGSSYNSPLHF. The DNA for the CDR3 is TGTGCCAGCAGCCAGACACGCACAGGGAGCTCCTATAATTCACCCCTCCACTTT.

This clone was observed at least ten times. The chain couples TRBV9 to TRBJ2-3, with 7 positions matching TRBD2. V was pared by 3 bases and J by 3 bases, with 4 bases of the junction left unmatched. The CDR3 extends over 14 amino acids. Germline assignment: CDR1 SGDLS and CDR2 YYNGEE. The CDR3 loop is CASSAWTRTDTQYF. CDR3 sequence (DNA): TGTGCCAGCAGCGCCTGGACTAGAACAGATACGCAGTATTTT.